This record looks at one TCR beta chain sequence and its context. The sample belongs to a study of shared clonotypes between healthy human individuals. An even split of each subset's genomic DNA across several immunoSEQ plates was performed. Only in-frame clones appear in the TCRdb table, and some are missing; sequencing was by immunoSEQ multiplex PCR. The data hold some 550,000 clones, with around 97% observed a single time. Partitioning of CD4+ cells yielded a CD45RA+ naive subset and a CD45RA-negative memory subset. V lost 6 bases, J lost 5 bases, and 17 bases lay in between. There are 15 residues in the CDR3. Germline V lookup: CDR1 KGHSH, CDR2 LQKENI.

This clonotype was sampled from a woman in her 30s in good health. The sample was naive CD4+ T cells sorted from blood. Subset denoted: CD45RA+ positively selected. This chain uses TRBV18 with TRBJ1-5; perhaps TRBD1 as D (6 bases). Written as DNA, the CDR3 is TGTGCCAGCTCCCAAGGACAGCCGGCGGATCAGCCCCAGCATTTT. Amino acid sequence: CASSQGQPADQPQHF. The whole variable domain, remainder taken from reference TRBV18 and TRBJ1-5, is NAGVMQNPRHLVRRRGQEARLRCSPMKGHSHVYWYRQLPEEGLKFMVYLQKENIIDESGMPKERFSAEFPKEGPSILRIQQVVRGDSAAYFCASSQGQPADQPQHFGDGTRLSIL.